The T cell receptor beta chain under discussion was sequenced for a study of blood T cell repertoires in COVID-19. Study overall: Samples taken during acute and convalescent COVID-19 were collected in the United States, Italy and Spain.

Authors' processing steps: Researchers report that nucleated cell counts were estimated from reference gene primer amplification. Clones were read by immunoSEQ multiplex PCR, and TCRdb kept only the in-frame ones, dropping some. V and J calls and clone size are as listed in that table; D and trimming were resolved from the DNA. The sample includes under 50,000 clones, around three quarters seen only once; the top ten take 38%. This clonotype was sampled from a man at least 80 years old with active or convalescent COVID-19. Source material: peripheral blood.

For the CDR3, the DNA is TGCGCCAGCAGCTTGGATCTATTCGACGAGCAGTACTTC. Protein sequence: CASSLDLFDEQYF. This sequence joins TRBV5-1 and TRBJ2-7; no definite D call. The CDR3 runs to 13 residues. Germline CDR1 is SGHRS and CDR2 is YFSETQ. V lost 0 bases to trimming and J lost 5 bases, with 9 bases between them. Full variable domain (missing parts from reference TRBV5-1 and TRBJ2-7): KAGVTQTPRYLIKTRGQQVTLSCSPISGHRSVSWYQQTPGQGLQFLFEYFSETQRNKGNFPGRFSGRQFSNSRSEMNVSTLELGDSALYLCASSLDLFDEQYFGPGTRLTVT.